Listed here is a single T cell receptor (beta chain). This clone's antigen is unknown. Per-nucleotide qualities are absent, and no much larger clonotype sits a single base away. This entry is derived from a study of T-cell reconstitution after alpha-beta-depleted transplantation in children listed by TCRdb under 2016. Some background on the complete study: T-cell immune reconstitution after TCRalphabeta/CD19-depleted allogeneic hematopoietic cell transplantation in children was quantitatively tracked in the study by means of TCR repertoire profiling.

Receptor amplification or capture employed PCR. The listed sequencing device is Illumina HiSeq 2500. Molecular barcoding was employed in the preparation of TCR libraries, with unique molecular identifiers being used to normalize TCRbeta repertoire quantification. In TCRdb, the public reads were trimmed at Q25 with fastp and aligned with MiXCR, with productive beta chains retained. Rows are combined by CDR3 protein, so each entry shows the most common genes and DNA. This sample has approximately 350,000 distinct CDR3 sequences in its table, and 10% to 15% of those were observed once. The ten top clones hold 3.5% to 4.5% of the sample. The TCR was taken from a human donor who donated a stem cell graft to a child with Fanconi anemia. This specimen was PBMCs, taken from the stem cell graft.

The nucleotides read TGTGCCAGCAGCTGGCCGGGGGAGCAGTTCTTC. This sequence encodes CASSWPGEQFF. The chain uses TRBV11-2 and TRBJ2-1; TRBD2 is perhaps the D gene, given 5 matching bases. Sequences SGHAT (CDR1) and FQNNGV (CDR2) are obtained from the germline V gene. The CDR3, from cysteine to phenylalanine, totals 11 residues. CDR3 DNA is the only sequence kept; it has 33 bases, read in frame from the first base. V is pared back by 4 bases and J by 10 bases, with 8 bases lying between the germline termini.